This TCR beta chain was captured in a study of early T cells in non-severe SARS-CoV-2 infection. Whole-study context: Sequenced material consisted of bulk RNA (from unsorted whole blood), and chains were unpaired.

The TCR library protocol attached unique molecular identifiers to the individual cDNA molecules. TCRdb passed the 5' RACE reads through MiXCR, listing each CDR3 protein once. The repertoire holds tens of thousands of distinct CDR3 sequences, around 12% seen once, with around 4.5% in the top ten. Comments on this clonotype: Antigen: not known.

Findings and caveats of the study: A preference for anti-spike CD8 responses marked VDJdb matching, which missed private and CD4 specificities.

V was pared by 4 bases and J by 4 bases, with 13 bases between. Germline-derived CDR1 and CDR2 are MNHNY and SVGAGI (reference sequence). The CDR3 loop spans 14 amino acids. The sequencing sample was made of whole blood. V is TRBV6-6 and J is TRBJ1-1, with no clear D. The source is an adult who was a healthcare worker with PCR-confirmed SARS-CoV-2 infection or an uninfected control (not recorded which). The CDR3 loop reads CASSSVDELTEAFF. CDR3 DNA sequence: TGTGCCAGCAGTTCCGTAGACGAGCTCACTGAAGCTTTCTTT.